This T cell receptor beta chain was identified during a study of CD8 T cells in Susac syndrome. Germline trimming cut 3 bases from V and 6 bases from J; bases unmatched to any gene: 17. Per the germline V gene, CDR1 is KGHSH and CDR2 is LQKENI. CDR3 length: 17 amino acids. Reverse transcription used roughly 0.5 to 1 ug RNA and random hexamers. With immunoSEQ multiplex PCR, TCR beta CDR3 was amplified across 54 Vbeta and 13 Jbeta. One entry per CDR3 protein, called by TCRdb with MiXCR from the immunoSEQ multiplex PCR reads. The sample holds some 120,000 distinct CDR3 sequences, about 96% seen once. CD8+ and CD4+ T cells from blood underwent TCR beta sequencing.

The sequence was collected from a human donor in good health. The gene calls are TRBV18 and TRBJ2-7, with 7 bases aligning to TRBD2. The sequencing sample was made of CD4+ T cells from PBMCs. CDR3 in DNA: TGTGCCAGCTCACCCTCGTCCCCCCGGGAGGATTTTCGCGAGCAGTACTTC. Translation: CASSPSSPREDFREQYF.